Shown below are 23 T cell receptor beta chains from a single sample sequenced in a study of blood T cell repertoires in COVID-19. Here immunoSEQ multiplex PCR was the method, and the copy in TCRdb shows in-frame clones only, minus some. The sample gives about 160,000 clones, 86% of which show up once; less than 3.5% is in the top ten. The sample consisted of peripheral blood. The receptors shown here come from a man between 65 and 79 years old with acute or convalescent COVID-19.

V gene TRBV21-1 combines with J gene TRBJ2-5; TRBD2, the table's D call, lacks a check against the DNA. TRBV21-1 is assigned pseudogene status. This CDR3 comprises 17 residues. CDR3 amino acids: CASSKVRRLAGLETQYF. The CDR3 DNA reads TGTGCCAGCAGCAAAGTCCGGAGACTAGCGGGTTTGGAGACCCAGTACTTC.

The chain combines TRBV2 with TRBJ2-7, with TRBD2 identical over 9 bases. Germline assignment: CDR1 SNHLY and CDR2 FYNNEI. The CDR3 has 15 amino acids. V shed 0 bases, J shed 6 bases, and the junction held 6 bases outside the gene matches. The CDR3 spells CASSEAGTSFSEQYF. The CDR3, as DNA: TGTGCCAGCAGTGAAGCAGGGACTAGCTTCAGCGAGCAGTACTTC. The whole variable domain, filled in from reference TRBV2 and TRBJ2-7, reads EPEVTQTPSHQVTQMGQEVILRCVPISNHLYFYWYRQILGQKVEFLVSFYNNEISEKSEIFDDQFSVERPDGSNFTLKIRSTKLEDSAMYFCASSEAGTSFSEQYFGPGTRLTVT.

This chain uses TRBV24-1 with TRBJ2-6; no clear D gene. The CDR3 has 18 residues. V dropped 4 bases and J dropped 1 base, with 16 bases sitting between them. The V gene's germline CDR1 is KGHDR and CDR2 SFDVKD. The CDR3 DNA sequence: TGTGCCACCAGTGACAGGATGATACCTTTTTCTGGGGCCAACGTCCTGACTTTC. Translation gives CATSDRMIPFSGANVLTF.

This rearrangement joins TRBV7-2 to TRBJ2-7; 8 bases align to TRBD2. Germline CDR1 and CDR2: SGHTA and FQGNSA. The CDR3 consists of 16 residues. J was trimmed by 3 bases and V by 1 base; bases with no gene match: 8. CDR3 loop: CASSLGSGSPLYEQYF. Here the CDR3 DNA reads TGTGCCAGCAGCTTAGGGAGCGGGAGTCCCCTCTACGAGCAGTACTTC.

This clone was seen a handful of times. The chain links TRBV11-2 to TRBJ2-7, with 8 bases lining up with TRBD2. After removal of 0 bases from V and 4 bases from J, the junction contained 5 bases not matched to a gene. The CDR3 length is 15 residues. Germline assignment: CDR1 SGHAT and CDR2 FQNNGV. The CDR3 DNA is TGTGCCAGCAGCTTAGATCTCGGGAGGGTATACGAGCAGTACTTC. Amino acids: CASSLDLGRVYEQYF. Looking up the rest from reference TRBV11-2 and TRBJ2-7 gives the full variable domain: EAGVAQSPRYKIIEKRQSVAFWCNPISGHATLYWYQQILGQGPKLLIQFQNNGVVDDSQLPKDRFSAERLKGVDSTLKIQPAKLEDSAVYLCASSLDLGRVYEQYFGPGTRLTVT.

The CDR3 DNA follows: TGTGCCAGTAGTATCTCGACTAGCGGTTCTTACGAGCAGTACTTC. Amino acids: CASSISTSGSYEQYF. The chain links TRBV19 to TRBJ2-7; TRBD2 matches at 9 bases. Germline V gene data show CDR1 as LNHDA and CDR2 as SQIVND (reference sequence). V dropped 3 bases and J dropped 4; count of bases not matched to a gene: 7. There are 15 residues in the CDR3.

V and J are TRBV30 and TRBJ1-4; D might be TRBD1 (5 bases). CDR3 length equals 16 residues. In germline, CDR1 is GTSNPN, CDR2 SVGIG (reference sequence). The V and J ends lost 1 base and 1 base respectively, with 13 bases between them. The CDR3 is CAWSDRGARTNEKLFF. Written as DNA, the CDR3 is TGTGCCTGGAGTGACCGTGGGGCCCGAACTAATGAAAAACTGTTTTTT.

The chain recombines TRBV19 with TRBJ2-7; 7 positions agree with TRBD1. Germline values: CDR1 LNHDA, CDR2 SQIVND (reference sequence). CDR3 length equals 13 residues. V lost 4 bases, J lost 3 bases, and 3 bases stayed unmatched. Here the CDR3 DNA reads TGTGCCAGTAGTACGCGACAGGGCTACGAGCAGTACTTC. Translation: CASSTRQGYEQYF.

The CDR3 nucleotides are TGTGCCAGCAGCCAAGATCCTGCGGGAGGGGCCCATGAGCAGTTCTTC. As protein: CASSQDPAGGAHEQFF. The gene calls are TRBV3-1 (or the pseudogene TRBV3-2) and TRBJ2-1; TRBD2 matches 9 bases. Germline-derived CDR1 and CDR2 are LGHDT and YNNKEL (reference sequence). This CDR3 is built from 16 residues. V shed 0 bases and J 8 bases; nucleotides not matched to a gene: 8.

The J gene is TRBJ2-1, the V gene TRBV9; 13 positions match TRBD2. This CDR3 comprises 14 residues. The ends lost 3 bases at V and 8 bases at J; junction bases unmatched: 2. From germline, CDR1 is SGDLS and CDR2 YYNGEE. Here the CDR3 DNA reads TGTGCCAGCAGCGGACTAGCGGGAGGTTATGAGCAGTTCTTC. Translated, it gives CASSGLAGGYEQFF.

This clone came up once. The CDR3 sequence: CASSEGTGRRYEQYF. The CDR3 bases are TGTGCCAGCAGTGAGGGGACAGGCCGCCGCTACGAGCAGTACTTC. The rearrangement joins TRBV6-2 or TRBV6-3 to TRBJ2-7; 8 bases agree with TRBD1. Germline assignment: CDR1 MNHEY and CDR2 SVGEGT. Trimming took 5 bases from V and 3 from J; bases not matched to a gene: 9. The CDR3 is made up of 15 amino acids.

J is TRBJ2-1 and V is TRBV4-3; 11 positions match TRBD1. CDR3 length equals 17 residues. CDR1 is LGHNA and CDR2 is YSLEER in the germline V gene. The V segment lost 3 bases and the J segment 6 bases; nucleotides outside the gene matches: 10. The CDR3, as DNA: TGCGCCAGCAGCCAGCGAAGGACAGGGGGCATGGGCAATGAGCAGTTCTTC. The encoded protein is CASSQRRTGGMGNEQFF.

The chain is built from TRBV28 and TRBJ2-1, with 9 positions matching TRBD2. With V trimmed by 6 bases and J by 8 bases, 11 bases remained unmatched. The CDR3 length is 15 residues. The germline V gene has CDR1 MDHEN and CDR2 SYDVKM. CDR3 in DNA: TGTGCCAGCAGCGTTAGCGGGAGCGGTGTCTATGAGCAGTTCTTC. This encodes CASSVSGSGVYEQFF.

The chain links TRBV7-2 to TRBJ2-7, with a weak D call TRBD1 (6 bases). In germline, CDR1 is SGHTA, CDR2 FQGNSA. The CDR3 is 15 amino acids. V was trimmed by 5 bases and J by 0 bases, leaving 14 bases between them. CDR3 sequence: CASSGGQRFSYEQYF. The CDR3 nucleotides are TGTGCCAGCAGCGGAGGACAGCGATTCTCCTACGAGCAGTACTTC.

In this sample, this clone turned up once. The V call is TRBV30, the J call TRBJ2-1; 9 bases are shared with TRBD2. The CDR3 is made up of 19 amino acids. Germline V gene data show CDR1 as GTSNPN and CDR2 as SVGIG (reference sequence). V trimming: 1 base; J trimming: 1 base; junction bases outside the gene matches: 14. CDR3 sequence (DNA): TGTGCCTGGAGTGGAGCCGGGGGACTAGCCATGGGGTCCTACAATGAGCAGTTCTTC. Its protein product is CAWSGAGGLAMGSYNEQFF. The entire variable domain, with the rest obtained from reference TRBV30 and TRBJ2-1, is as follows: SQTIHQWPATLVQPVGSPLSLECTVEGTSNPNLYWYRQAAGRGLQLLFYSVGIGQISSEVPQNLSASRPQDRQFILSSKKLLLSDSGFYLCAWSGAGGLAMGSYNEQFFGPGTRLTVL.

This rearrangement joins TRBV6-6 to TRBJ2-2; the D is unclear. Trimming shortened V by 0 bases and J by 4 bases, and 12 bases separated the two germline ends. This CDR3 comprises 16 residues. From germline, CDR1 is MNHNY and CDR2 SVGAGI (reference sequence). This CDR3 is CASSYSMSTGTGELFF. The CDR3 nucleotides read TGTGCCAGCAGTTACTCGATGTCTACGGGCACCGGGGAGCTGTTTTTT.

This chain connects TRBV7-9 to TRBJ2-5, with 10 bases aligning to TRBD2. Looked up from germline, CDR1 is SEHNR and CDR2 is FQNEAQ (reference sequence). The CDR3 consists of 15 residues. Trimming at V came to 1 base and at J to 2 bases, leaving 1 base not matched to a gene. CDR3 sequence: CASSLGTSGQETQYF. CDR3 nucleotide sequence: TGTGCCAGCAGCTTAGGGACTAGCGGACAAGAGACCCAGTACTTC. Drawing the rest from reference TRBV7-9 and TRBJ2-5, the complete variable domain is DTGVSQNPRHKITKRGQNVTFRCDPISEHNRLYWYRQTLGQGPEFLTYFQNEAQLEKSRLLSDRFSAERPKGSFSTLEIQRTEQGDSAMYLCASSLGTSGQETQYFGPGTRLLVL.

At least ten counts were recorded for this clone. The chain couples TRBV7-8 to TRBJ2-2, with 7 bases matching TRBD2. The CDR3 extends over 16 amino acids. Losses at the gene ends were 1 base for V and 4 bases for J; bases not matched to a gene: 6. The germline CDR1 and CDR2 sequences are SGHVS and FQNEAQ. For the CDR3, the DNA is TGTGCCAGCAGCTTAGTGCTTAGCGGGCTCACCGGGGAGCTGTTTTTT. Amino acids: CASSLVLSGLTGELFF.

This clone showed up just once. This chain uses TRBV5-1 with TRBJ2-2; D is possibly TRBD2 (5 bases). This CDR3 comprises 13 residues. V was clipped by 5 bases and J by 3 bases, with 8 bases between them. Germline loops: CDR1 SGHRS, CDR2 YFSETQ. CDR3 sequence: CASSYGDTGELFF. The CDR3 DNA reads TGCGCCAGCAGTTACGGGGACACCGGGGAGCTGTTTTTT.

The chain uses TRBV19 and TRBJ1-6; D call uncertain. The germline V and J ends were trimmed by 3 bases and 7 bases, with 10 bases remaining between them. The CDR3 is 14 residues long. Germline V gene lookup returns CDR1 LNHDA and CDR2 SQIVND (reference sequence). The CDR3 protein is CASSIETSNSPLHF. The CDR3 DNA is TGTGCCAGTAGTATCGAGACTTCGAATTCACCCCTCCACTTT.

The chain links TRBV18 to TRBJ2-1, with 7 bases fitting TRBD2. This CDR3 region has 13 residues. V was pared by 3 bases and J by 9 bases, with 5 bases of the junction left unmatched. Looked up from germline, CDR1 is KGHSH and CDR2 is LQKENI. The chain's CDR3 is CASSPSLAPEQFF. The CDR3 DNA is TGTGCCAGCTCACCGTCACTAGCGCCTGAGCAGTTCTTC.

Written as DNA, the CDR3 is TGTGCCAGCAGACCAGGTCAGGGTATCGATTCACCCCTCCACTTT. It codes for CASRPGQGIDSPLHF. The gene calls are TRBV7-9 and TRBJ1-6; D may be TRBD1 (5 bases). This CDR3 has 15 residues. V lost 6 bases and J 8 bases, leaving 17 bases between the germline ends. Germline CDR1 and CDR2: SEHNR and FQNEAQ (reference sequence). Complete variable domain (other parts from reference TRBV7-9 and TRBJ1-6): DTGVSQNPRHKITKRGQNVTFRCDPISEHNRLYWYRQTLGQGPEFLTYFQNEAQLEKSRLLSDRFSAERPKGSFSTLEIQRTEQGDSAMYLCASRPGQGIDSPLHFGNGTRLTVT.

This chain uses TRBV10-3 with TRBJ1-1; 8 nucleotides align to TRBD1. V lost 1 base and J lost 10; bases outside the gene matches: 8. The CDR3 is made up of 14 amino acids. CDR1 and CDR2 (germline): ENHRY, SYGVKD. The CDR3 region is CAISEYGQGSGAFF. The DNA of the CDR3 is TGTGCCATCAGTGAGTACGGACAGGGATCGGGAGCTTTCTTT.